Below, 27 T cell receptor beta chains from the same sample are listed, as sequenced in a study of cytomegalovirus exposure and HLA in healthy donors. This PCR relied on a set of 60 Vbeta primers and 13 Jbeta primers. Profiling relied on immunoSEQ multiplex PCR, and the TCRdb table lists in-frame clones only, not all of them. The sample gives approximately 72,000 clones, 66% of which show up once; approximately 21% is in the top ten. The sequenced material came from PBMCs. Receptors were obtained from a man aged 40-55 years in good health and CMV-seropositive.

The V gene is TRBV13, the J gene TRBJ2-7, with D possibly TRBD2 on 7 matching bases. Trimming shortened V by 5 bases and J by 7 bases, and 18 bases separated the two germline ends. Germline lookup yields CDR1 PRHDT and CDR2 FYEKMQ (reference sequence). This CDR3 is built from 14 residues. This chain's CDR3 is CASSDGGPSREQYF. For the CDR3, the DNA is TGTGCCAGCAGCGACGGGGGGCCAAGTCGAGAGCAGTACTTC.

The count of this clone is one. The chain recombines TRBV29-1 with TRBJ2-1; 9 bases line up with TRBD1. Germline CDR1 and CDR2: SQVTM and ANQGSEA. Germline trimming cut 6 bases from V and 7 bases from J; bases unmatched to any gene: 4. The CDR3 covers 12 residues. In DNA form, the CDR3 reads TGCAGCGTACCGACAGGGGGGAATGAGCAGTTCTTC. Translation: CSVPTGGNEQFF.

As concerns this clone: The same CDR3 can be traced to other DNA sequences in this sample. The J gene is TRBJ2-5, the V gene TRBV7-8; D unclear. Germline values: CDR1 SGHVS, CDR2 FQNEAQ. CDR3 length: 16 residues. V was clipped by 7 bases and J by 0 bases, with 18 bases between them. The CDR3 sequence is CASNPESAGDQETQYF. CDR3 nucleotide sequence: TGTGCCAGCAACCCGGAGTCTGCCGGAGACCAAGAGACCCAGTACTTC.

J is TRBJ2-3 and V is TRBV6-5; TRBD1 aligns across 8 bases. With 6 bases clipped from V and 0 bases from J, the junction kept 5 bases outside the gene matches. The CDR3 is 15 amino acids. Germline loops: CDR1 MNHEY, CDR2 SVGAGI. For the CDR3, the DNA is TGTGCCAGCAGCCAGACAGGGGCCAGCACAGATACGCAGTATTTT. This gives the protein CASSQTGASTDTQYF.

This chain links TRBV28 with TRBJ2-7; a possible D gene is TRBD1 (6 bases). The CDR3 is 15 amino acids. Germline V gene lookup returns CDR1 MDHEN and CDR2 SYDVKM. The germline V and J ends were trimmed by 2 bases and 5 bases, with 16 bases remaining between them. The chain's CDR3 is CASSLGSGQYHEQYF. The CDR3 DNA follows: TGTGCCAGCAGTTTAGGGTCCGGACAGTACCACGAGCAGTACTTC.

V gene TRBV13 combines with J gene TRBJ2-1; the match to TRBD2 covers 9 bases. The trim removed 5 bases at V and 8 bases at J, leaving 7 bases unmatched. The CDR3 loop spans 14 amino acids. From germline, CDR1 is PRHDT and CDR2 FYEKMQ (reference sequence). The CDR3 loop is CASSIRSGGDEQFF. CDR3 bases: TGTGCCAGCAGCATCCGTAGCGGGGGTGATGAGCAGTTCTTC.

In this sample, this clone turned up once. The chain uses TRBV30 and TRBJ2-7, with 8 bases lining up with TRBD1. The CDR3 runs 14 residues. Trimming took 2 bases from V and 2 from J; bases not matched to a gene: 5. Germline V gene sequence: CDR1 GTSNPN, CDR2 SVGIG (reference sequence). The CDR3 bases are TGTGCCTGGAGTCCCGGGACAGGTACCTACGAGCAGTACTTC. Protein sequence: CAWSPGTGTYEQYF.

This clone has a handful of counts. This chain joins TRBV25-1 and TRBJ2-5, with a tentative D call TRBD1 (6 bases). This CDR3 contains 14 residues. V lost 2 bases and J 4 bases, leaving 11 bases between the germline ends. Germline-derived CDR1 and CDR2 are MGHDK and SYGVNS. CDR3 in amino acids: CASSENRAVETQYF. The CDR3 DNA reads TGTGCCAGCAGTGAAAACAGGGCAGTAGAGACCCAGTACTTC.

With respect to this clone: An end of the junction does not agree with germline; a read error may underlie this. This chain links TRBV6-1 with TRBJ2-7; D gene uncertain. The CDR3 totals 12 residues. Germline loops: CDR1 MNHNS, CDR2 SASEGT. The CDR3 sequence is CASSEARFAGSF. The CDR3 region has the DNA TGTGCCAGCAGTGAAGCGCGGTTTGCTGGGTCCTTC.

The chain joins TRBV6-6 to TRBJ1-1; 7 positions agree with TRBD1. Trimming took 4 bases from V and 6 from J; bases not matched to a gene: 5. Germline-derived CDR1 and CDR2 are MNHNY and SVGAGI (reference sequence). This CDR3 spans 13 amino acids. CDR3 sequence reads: CASSFDRDAEAFF. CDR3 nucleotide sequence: TGTGCCAGCAGTTTCGACAGGGACGCTGAAGCTTTCTTT.

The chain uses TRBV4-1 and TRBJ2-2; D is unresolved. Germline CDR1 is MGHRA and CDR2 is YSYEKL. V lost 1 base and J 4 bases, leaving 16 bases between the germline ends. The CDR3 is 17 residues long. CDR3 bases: TGCGCCAGCAGCCAAGTCGACATGGGCTTGAGCACCGGGGAGCTGTTTTTT. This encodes CASSQVDMGLSTGELFF.

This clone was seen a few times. CDR3 coding DNA: TGTGCCAGCAGCGGACTAGCGGCCGGGGAGCTGTTTTTT. Translated, it gives CASSGLAAGELFF. The chain couples TRBV7-2 to TRBJ2-2; 10 bases are shared with TRBD2. Losses at the gene ends were 5 bases for V and 6 bases for J; bases not matched to a gene: 0. Germline lookup yields CDR1 SGHTA and CDR2 FQGNSA. The CDR3 is made up of 13 amino acids. Full variable domain (missing parts from reference TRBV7-2 and TRBJ2-2): GAGVSQSPSNKVTEKGKDVELRCDPISGHTALYWYRQSLGQGLEFLIYFQGNSAPDKSGLPSDRFSAERTGGSVSTLTIQRTQQEDSAVYLCASSGLAAGELFFGEGSRLTVL.

The CDR3 region is CAWRAQGISGANVLTF. The CDR3 DNA follows: TGTGCCTGGAGAGCACAGGGAATTTCTGGGGCCAACGTCCTGACTTTC. The J gene is TRBJ2-6, the V gene TRBV30; perhaps TRBD1 as D (6 bases). CDR3 length: 16 residues. The germline V gene has CDR1 GTSNPN and CDR2 SVGIG (reference sequence). V was trimmed by 3 bases and J by 1 base, leaving 13 bases between them.

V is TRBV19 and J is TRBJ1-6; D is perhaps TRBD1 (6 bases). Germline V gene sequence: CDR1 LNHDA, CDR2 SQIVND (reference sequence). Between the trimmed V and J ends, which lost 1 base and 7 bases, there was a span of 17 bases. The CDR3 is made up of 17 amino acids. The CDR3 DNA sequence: TGTGCCAGTAGTATAGTGACATGGACAGAGAAAAATTCACCCCTCCACTTT. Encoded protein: CASSIVTWTEKNSPLHF.

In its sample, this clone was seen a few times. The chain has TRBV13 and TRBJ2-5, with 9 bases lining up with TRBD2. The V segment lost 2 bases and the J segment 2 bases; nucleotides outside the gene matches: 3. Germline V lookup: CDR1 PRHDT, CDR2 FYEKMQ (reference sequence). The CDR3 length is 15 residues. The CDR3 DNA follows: TGTGCCAGCAGCTTAATGCGGGGGGGACAAGAGACCCAGTACTTC. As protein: CASSLMRGGQETQYF.

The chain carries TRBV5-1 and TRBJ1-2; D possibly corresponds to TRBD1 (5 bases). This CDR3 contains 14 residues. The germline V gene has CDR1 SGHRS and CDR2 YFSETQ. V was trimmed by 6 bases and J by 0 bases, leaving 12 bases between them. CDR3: CASTGGVPNYGYTF. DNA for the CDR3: TGCGCCAGCACCGGGGGGGTGCCTAACTATGGCTACACCTTC.

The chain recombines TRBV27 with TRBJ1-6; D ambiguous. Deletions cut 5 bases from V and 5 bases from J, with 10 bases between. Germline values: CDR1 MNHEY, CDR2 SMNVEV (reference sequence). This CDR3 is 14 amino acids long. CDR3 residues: CASSPGTDNSPLHF. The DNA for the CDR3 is TGTGCCAGCAGTCCTGGCACAGATAATTCACCCCTCCACTTT.

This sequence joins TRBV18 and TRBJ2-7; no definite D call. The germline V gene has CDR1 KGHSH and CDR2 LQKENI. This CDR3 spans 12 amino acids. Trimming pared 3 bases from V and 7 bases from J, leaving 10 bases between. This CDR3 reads CASSPERQEQYF. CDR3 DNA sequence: TGTGCCAGCTCACCTGAGAGACAAGAGCAGTACTTC.

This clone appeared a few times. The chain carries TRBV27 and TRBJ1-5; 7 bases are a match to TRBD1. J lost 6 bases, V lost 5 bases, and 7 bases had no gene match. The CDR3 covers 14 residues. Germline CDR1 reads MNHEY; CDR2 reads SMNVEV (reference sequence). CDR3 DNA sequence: TGTGCCAGCAGTCTCAACAGGGACAGTCAGCCCCAGCATTTT. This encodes CASSLNRDSQPQHF.

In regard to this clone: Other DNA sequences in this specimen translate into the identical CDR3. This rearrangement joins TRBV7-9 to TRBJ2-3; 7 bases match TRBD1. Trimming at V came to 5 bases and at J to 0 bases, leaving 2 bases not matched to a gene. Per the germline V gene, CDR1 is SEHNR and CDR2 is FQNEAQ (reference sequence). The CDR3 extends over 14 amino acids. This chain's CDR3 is CASSLQGSTDTQYF. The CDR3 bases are TGTGCCAGCAGCCTACAGGGGAGCACAGATACGCAGTATTTT.

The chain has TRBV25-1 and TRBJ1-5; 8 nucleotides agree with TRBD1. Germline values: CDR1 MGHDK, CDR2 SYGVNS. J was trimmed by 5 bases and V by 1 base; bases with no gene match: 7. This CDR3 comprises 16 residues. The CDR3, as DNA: TGTGCCAGCAGTGAATTTGGGGTACAGGGGGATCAGCCCCAGCATTTT. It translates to CASSEFGVQGDQPQHF.

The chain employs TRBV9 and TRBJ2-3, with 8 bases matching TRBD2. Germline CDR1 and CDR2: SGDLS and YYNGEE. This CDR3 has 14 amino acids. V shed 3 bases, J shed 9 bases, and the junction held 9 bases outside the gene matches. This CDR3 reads CASSASGGSKTQYF. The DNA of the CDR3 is TGTGCCAGCAGCGCAAGCGGGGGTTCGAAGACGCAGTATTTT.

The CDR3 bases are TGTGCCAGCAGCTTAGGTGTCCGGCTAGCGGGAGGCACAGATACGCAGTATTTT. It codes for CASSLGVRLAGGTDTQYF. V usage is TRBV11-2 and J usage is TRBJ2-3, with 10 bases identical to TRBD2. From germline, CDR1 is SGHAT and CDR2 FQNNGV. Trimming removed 1 base from V and 1 base from J; junction bases left unmatched: 8. This CDR3 comprises 18 residues. The full variable domain, completed using reference TRBV11-2 and TRBJ2-3, is EAGVAQSPRYKIIEKRQSVAFWCNPISGHATLYWYQQILGQGPKLLIQFQNNGVVDDSQLPKDRFSAERLKGVDSTLKIQPAKLEDSAVYLCASSLGVRLAGGTDTQYFGPGTRLTVL.

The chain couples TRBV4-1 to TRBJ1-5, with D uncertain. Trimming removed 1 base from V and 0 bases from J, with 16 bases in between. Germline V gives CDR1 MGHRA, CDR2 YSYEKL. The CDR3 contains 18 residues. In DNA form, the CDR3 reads TGCGCCAGCAGCCAAGGCCCTGGCCAGTCGAATAGCAATCAGCCCCAGCATTTT. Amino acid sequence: CASSQGPGQSNSNQPQHF.

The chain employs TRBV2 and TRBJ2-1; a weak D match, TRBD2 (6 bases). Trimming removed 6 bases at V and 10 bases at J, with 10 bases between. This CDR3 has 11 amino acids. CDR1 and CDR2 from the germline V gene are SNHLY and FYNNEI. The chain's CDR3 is CASRALAEQFF. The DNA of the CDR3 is TGTGCCAGCAGAGCACTAGCCGAGCAGTTCTTC.

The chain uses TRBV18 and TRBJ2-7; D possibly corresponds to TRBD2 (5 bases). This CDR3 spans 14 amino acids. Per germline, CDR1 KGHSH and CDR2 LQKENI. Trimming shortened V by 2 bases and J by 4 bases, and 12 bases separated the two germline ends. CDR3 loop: CASSPGPGSYEQYF. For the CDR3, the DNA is TGTGCCAGCTCACCAGGTCCGGGATCTTACGAGCAGTACTTC.

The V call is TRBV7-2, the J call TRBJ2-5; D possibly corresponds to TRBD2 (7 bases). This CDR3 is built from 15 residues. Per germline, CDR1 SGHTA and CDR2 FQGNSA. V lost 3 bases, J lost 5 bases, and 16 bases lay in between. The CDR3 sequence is CASSLGGGGHETQYF. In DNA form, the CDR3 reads TGTGCCAGCAGCTTGGGAGGGGGGGGGCACGAGACCCAGTACTTC. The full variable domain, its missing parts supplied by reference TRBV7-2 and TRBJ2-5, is GAGVSQSPSNKVTEKGKDVELRCDPISGHTALYWYRQSLGQGLEFLIYFQGNSAPDKSGLPSDRFSAERTGGSVSTLTIQRTQQEDSAVYLCASSLGGGGHETQYFGPGTRLLVL.